The sequence of this T cell receptor (beta chain) was determined in a study of T cells in women clearing cervical HPV infection. This CDR3 is 11 amino acids long. CDR1 is SEHNR, CDR2 FQNEAQ, per germline (reference sequence). Concerning this clone itself: From the germline J gene comes the end of the CDR3, since the read stops 3 residues before it.

The data were produced by immunoSEQ multiplex PCR, yet TCRdb's version contains in-frame clones alone and is incomplete. This sample lists tens of thousands of clones; its ten largest clones have approximately 22%. The V gene is TRBV7-9, the J gene TRBJ1-2; D uncertain. The sample was blood buffy coat. This TCR derives from a woman between 18 and 69 years old with a cervical HPV16 infection that either progressed to CIN3+ or cleared (not recorded which). The CDR3 loop is CASSLNADYTF. CDR3 bases read: TGTGCCAGCAGCCTAAATGCCGAC.